This TCR beta chain was recorded in a study of blood T cell repertoires in COVID-19. At the level of the study: T cells, B-cell-depleted T cells, or PBMCs supplied cDNA or gDNA.

Either two negative PCRs, clearance, or symptom resolution qualified Cohort 3 donors as recovered. The germline gives CDR1 MDHEN, CDR2 SYDVKM. Trimming removed 1 base from V and 10 bases from J, with 19 bases in between. The length of the CDR3 is 15 residues. Data came from immunoSEQ multiplex PCR; TCRdb stores just in-frame clones and leaves some out. The table has more than 300,000 clones, roughly 90% seen once. The source is a woman aged 25 to 45 who had recovered from COVID-19. The sequencing sample was made of PBMCs or T cells enriched from blood (not recorded which). The chain uses TRBV28 and TRBJ1-1; unclear D gene. The DNA of the CDR3 is TGTGCCAGCAGTTTATTGACGGCGGGGTACGGCGTAGCTTTCTTT. It specifies CASSLLTAGYGVAFF. Full variable domain (missing parts from reference TRBV28 and TRBJ1-1): DVKVTQSSRYLVKRTGEKVFLECVQDMDHENMFWYRQDPGLGLRLIYFSYDVKMKEKGDIPEGYSVSREKKERFSLILESASTNQTSMYLCASSLLTAGYGVAFFGQGTRLTVV.